The next 23 T cell receptor beta chains were all read from a single sample in a study of shared clonotypes between healthy human individuals. Naive CD8 populations comprised CD45RO-negative cells positively selected for CCR7, excluding terminally differentiated effector memory CD45RA+ cells. Generated by immunoSEQ multiplex PCR, the TCRdb table keeps only in-frame clones and is missing some. The repertoire includes roughly 550,000 clones, 95% of them detected once, and about 0.11% sits in the top ten. The sequenced material came from naive CD8+ T cells sorted from blood. Receptor source: a woman aged 25 to 39 in good health.

The chain links TRBV7-9 to TRBJ1-5; a possible D gene is TRBD1 (5 bases). There are 12 residues in the CDR3. Germline assignment: CDR1 SEHNR and CDR2 FQNEAQ (reference sequence). The V end lost 8 bases, the J end lost 4 bases, and 9 bases lay between the germline ends. CDR3: CASGRGNQPQHF. CDR3 DNA sequence: TGTGCCAGCGGTCGGGGGAATCAGCCCCAGCATTTT.

This clone was seen just once. CDR3 in amino acids: CAAKAPGANVLTF. CDR3 in DNA: TGTGCCGCAAAGGCTCCTGGGGCCAACGTCCTGACTTTC. This rearrangement joins TRBV19 to TRBJ2-6; no reliable D call. CDR3 length: 13 amino acids. Germline CDR1 reads LNHDA; CDR2 reads SQIVND (reference sequence). The germline V and J ends were trimmed by 11 bases and 2 bases, with 10 bases remaining between them.

This clone was counted only a few times. The chain is built from TRBV19 and TRBJ1-5; D is possibly TRBD1 (6 bases). The germline V gene encodes CDR1 LNHDA and CDR2 SQIVND (reference sequence). The CDR3 length is 15 residues. Trimming cost V 3 bases and J 3 bases, with 12 bases left between them. As DNA, the CDR3 is TGTGCCAGTAGTATGATGTCAGGGGTCAATCAGCCCCAGCATTTT. It codes for CASSMMSGVNQPQHF. Looking up the rest from reference TRBV19 and TRBJ1-5 gives the full variable domain: DGGITQSPKYLFRKEGQNVTLSCEQNLNHDAMYWYRQDPGQGLRLIYYSQIVNDFQKGDIAEGYSVSREKKESFPLTVTSAQKNPTAFYLCASSMMSGVNQPQHFGDGTRLSIL.

In this sample, this clone turned up once. The chain combines TRBV5-1 with TRBJ1-1, with a weak D call TRBD1 (5 bases). CDR1 and CDR2 (germline): SGHRS, YFSETQ. This CDR3 is built from 17 residues. V lost 2 bases, J lost 1 base, and 18 bases lay in between. This chain's CDR3 is CASSFGTERSTNTEAFF. As DNA, the CDR3 is TGCGCCAGCAGCTTCGGGACGGAACGTAGCACGAACACTGAAGCTTTCTTT. The variable domain in full, with the rest retrieved from reference TRBV5-1 and TRBJ1-1, is KAGVTQTPRYLIKTRGQQVTLSCSPISGHRSVSWYQQTPGQGLQFLFEYFSETQRNKGNFPGRFSGRQFSNSRSEMNVSTLELGDSALYLCASSFGTERSTNTEAFFGQGTRLTVV.

The chain joins TRBV28 to TRBJ2-7; TRBD2 agrees at 11 bases. V shed 4 bases, J shed 4 bases, and the junction held 12 bases outside the gene matches. CDR3 size: 17 residues. Germline V lookup: CDR1 MDHEN, CDR2 SYDVKM. This chain's CDR3 is CASSSTSGSMLRYEQYF. The CDR3 nucleotides are TGTGCCAGCAGTTCCACTAGCGGGAGTATGCTTCGATACGAGCAGTACTTC. Using reference TRBV28 and TRBJ2-7 for the parts outside the CDR3, the full variable domain is DVKVTQSSRYLVKRTGEKVFLECVQDMDHENMFWYRQDPGLGLRLIYFSYDVKMKEKGDIPEGYSVSREKKERFSLILESASTNQTSMYLCASSSTSGSMLRYEQYFGPGTRLTVT.

V usage is TRBV7-9 and J usage is TRBJ2-4; no firm D call. Germline V gene lookup returns CDR1 SEHNR and CDR2 FQNEAQ (reference sequence). Trimming stripped 5 bases from V and 5 bases from J, with 19 bases between. The CDR3 is 16 residues long. The CDR3 coding sequence is TGTGCCAGCAGCCCCCTATATCCGGGTGGCCAAAACATTCAGTACTTC. Protein: CASSPLYPGGQNIQYF.

The chain carries TRBV10-1 and TRBJ1-1; 9 bases are shared with TRBD1. This CDR3 is 15 amino acids long. Germline V gene data show CDR1 as WNHNN and CDR2 as SYGVQD (reference sequence). The V and J ends lost 0 bases and 4 bases, in that order; junction bases with no gene match: 3. The DNA of the CDR3 is TGCGCCAGCAGTGAGTCGGGACAGGGCAGCACTGAAGCTTTCTTT. It translates to CASSESGQGSTEAFF.

This clone was seen a single time. The CDR3 protein is CATSRGADGNGLETFF. CDR3 coding DNA: TGTGCCACCAGCAGGGGCGCGGACGGCAACGGCTTGGAAACTTTCTTT. The chain uses TRBV15 and TRBJ1-1; D call uncertain. This CDR3 spans 16 amino acids. Germline V gives CDR1 LNHNV, CDR2 YYDKDF (reference sequence). V lost 3 bases and J 12 bases, leaving 26 bases between the germline ends.

The chain joins TRBV5-1 to TRBJ1-1, with D possibly being TRBD1 (5 bases). The V end was cut by 0 bases, the J end by 0 bases, with 12 bases between. Germline V CDR1 and CDR2: SGHRS, YFSETQ. The CDR3 sequence is 16 residues long. The CDR3 DNA reads TGCGCCAGCAGCTTGGGGCGGGGGGACCTGAACACTGAAGCTTTCTTT. This gives the protein CASSLGRGDLNTEAFF. Full variable domain (rest looked up from reference TRBV5-1 and TRBJ1-1): KAGVTQTPRYLIKTRGQQVTLSCSPISGHRSVSWYQQTPGQGLQFLFEYFSETQRNKGNFPGRFSGRQFSNSRSEMNVSTLELGDSALYLCASSLGRGDLNTEAFFGQGTRLTVV.

The chain uses TRBV6-5 and TRBJ2-7; weak D call: TRBD1 (5 bases). Germline V gene sequence: CDR1 MNHEY, CDR2 SVGAGI. The V end was cut by 4 bases, the J end by 1 base, with 14 bases between. The CDR3 is 15 amino acids. CDR3 protein: CASSLLAGRSYEQYF. CDR3 DNA: TGTGCCAGCAGTTTATTGGCAGGGCGATCCTACGAGCAGTACTTC.

The genes are TRBV6-1 and TRBJ1-3; D not resolved. There are 14 residues in the CDR3. Trimming left V 3 bases short and J 0 bases short, with 6 bases between. The germline CDR1 and CDR2 sequences are MNHNS and SASEGT. This CDR3 reads CASSDHSSGNTIYF. The CDR3 nucleotides are TGTGCCAGCAGTGACCACAGCTCTGGAAACACCATATATTTT.

The chain carries TRBV19 and TRBJ2-1; TRBD2 matches at 7 bases. The CDR3 loop spans 17 amino acids. V shed 2 bases and J 10 bases; nucleotides not matched to a gene: 17. Germline-derived CDR1 and CDR2 are LNHDA and SQIVND (reference sequence). CDR3: CASSINAGRNPNDEQFF. The CDR3, as DNA: TGTGCCAGTAGTATAAACGCCGGGAGGAATCCCAATGACGAGCAGTTCTTC.

The chain joins TRBV11-2 to TRBJ2-7; TRBD1 matches at 8 bases. Trimming removed 5 bases from V and 3 bases from J; junction bases left unmatched: 21. The CDR3 loop spans 19 amino acids. Germline CDR1 is SGHAT and CDR2 is FQNNGV. DNA of the CDR3: TGTGCCAGCAGCCTCAGCAACGTGTACAGGGGGATCATGAGCTACGAGCAGTACTTC. Translating it yields CASSLSNVYRGIMSYEQYF.

The V call is TRBV29-1, the J call TRBJ2-1; TRBD2 matches at 9 bases. Trimming removed 6 bases from V and 1 base from J; junction bases left unmatched: 7. This CDR3 region has 15 residues. Germline V gene lookup returns CDR1 SQVTM and CDR2 ANQGSEA. In DNA, the CDR3 is TGCAGCGTGAACCCAACTAGCGGGTCCTACAATGAGCAGTTCTTC. Encoded protein: CSVNPTSGSYNEQFF.

The rearrangement joins TRBV9 to TRBJ1-2, with D perhaps matching TRBD1 (5 bases). Germline assignment: CDR1 SGDLS and CDR2 YYNGEE. Trimming left V 0 bases short and J 4 bases short, with 22 bases between. There are 18 residues in the CDR3. In DNA, the CDR3 is TGTGCCAGCAGCGTAGGTGTGCCCTGGGCCGATGGGGGCTATGGCTACACCTTC. Its protein product is CASSVGVPWADGGYGYTF.

This clone was observed a few times. Other DNA variants within this sample encode the same CDR3. J is TRBJ1-2 and V is TRBV7-9, with 8 nucleotides matching TRBD1. With V trimmed by 1 base and J by 4 bases, 2 bases remained unmatched. Germline CDR1 and CDR2: SEHNR and FQNEAQ (reference sequence). The CDR3 is 14 amino acids. The CDR3 spells CASSLGDRIYGYTF. The CDR3 DNA reads TGTGCCAGCAGCTTAGGGGACAGGATCTATGGCTACACCTTC.

The V gene is TRBV7-8, the J gene TRBJ2-7, with 9 nucleotides matching TRBD2. V dropped 5 bases and J dropped 0; count of bases not matched to a gene: 11. Germline CDR1 is SGHVS and CDR2 is FQNEAQ. This CDR3 is 17 amino acids long. This chain's CDR3 is CASSRRASGKPSYEQYF. The CDR3 DNA sequence: TGTGCCAGCAGCCGTAGGGCTAGCGGGAAACCCTCCTACGAGCAGTACTTC.

This chain joins TRBV29-1 and TRBJ2-5; TRBD2 matches 10 bases. CDR3 length: 15 amino acids. V lost 7 bases and J lost 1; bases outside the gene matches: 9. The germline V gene has CDR1 SQVTM and CDR2 ANQGSEA. In DNA, the CDR3 is TGCAGCGCGGCTGGGACTAGCGATTCCCAAGAGACCCAGTACTTC. It translates to CSAAGTSDSQETQYF.

This clone occurred once. The chain employs TRBV27 and TRBJ2-5; TRBD2 aligns across 11 bases. V lost 5 bases to trimming and J lost 4 bases; unmatched junction nucleotides: 6. The germline V gene has CDR1 MNHEY and CDR2 SMNVEV (reference sequence). This CDR3 has 15 residues. The CDR3 reads CASSQVAGGPETQYF. The CDR3 DNA reads as TGTGCCAGCAGTCAGGTAGCGGGAGGGCCAGAGACCCAGTACTTC.

The rearrangement uses TRBV7-9 and TRBJ1-1, with 10 bases lining up with TRBD1. The V gene end was trimmed by 5 bases and the J gene end by 4 bases; junction bases not matched to a gene: 7. The CDR3 extends over 15 amino acids. Germline V gene sequence: CDR1 SEHNR, CDR2 FQNEAQ (reference sequence). The CDR3 DNA is TGTGCCAGCAGCCTTACTGACAGGGGGCTCACTGAAGCTTTCTTT. Protein sequence: CASSLTDRGLTEAFF.

This chain connects TRBV30 to TRBJ2-6, with 11 bases aligning to TRBD1. Germline values: CDR1 GTSNPN, CDR2 SVGIG (reference sequence). The CDR3 runs to 18 residues. Germline trimming cut 0 bases from V and 4 bases from J; bases unmatched to any gene: 8. The CDR3 DNA is TGTGCCTGGAGTGTCCCGGACAGGGGGCTCTCGGGGGCCAACGTCCTGACTTTC. The encoded protein is CAWSVPDRGLSGANVLTF.

This chain uses TRBV13 with TRBJ2-1; 8 bases are shared with TRBD1. The junction had 10 bases not matched to a gene; V was cut back by 5 bases and J by 7 bases. The CDR3 runs 15 residues. Germline assignment: CDR1 PRHDT and CDR2 FYEKMQ (reference sequence). The CDR3 DNA sequence: TGTGCCAGCAGCCCCGAGACAGGGGTATCAAATGAGCAGTTCTTC. As protein: CASSPETGVSNEQFF.

The chain uses TRBV27 and TRBJ2-5; D remains ambiguous. The last part of the DNA fits TRBJ2-7 better; the J call may be wrong. The length of the CDR3 is 17 residues. The V gene's germline CDR1 is MNHEY and CDR2 SMNVEV (reference sequence). The CDR3 sequence is CASSLSQGQPSSYEQYF. CDR3 coding DNA: TGTGCCAGCAGTTTATCTCAAGGGCAGCCTAGCTCCTACGAGCAGTACTTC.